This T cell receptor (beta chain) was obtained from a study of radiotherapy plus CTLA-4 blockade in lung cancer. Regarding the study as a whole: Radiotherapy plus ipilimumab was followed by expansion in blood of tumor-derived TCR clones.

Comments on this clone: As yet, its antigen is unknown.

Germline CDR1 LGHNA, CDR2 YNFKEQ. This CDR3 contains 14 residues. Trimming removed 0 bases at V and 2 bases at J, with 7 bases between. Produced via immunoSEQ multiplex PCR; TCRdb's table is partial and in-frame only. The table shows just under 45,000 clones, with about 70% occurring only once. This clonotype was obtained from a human donor with non-small cell lung cancer who had a partial response to radiotherapy plus ipilimumab. The chain recombines TRBV4-2 with TRBJ1-2; D remains unclear. The sample in question was peripheral blood, obtained from a patient treated with radiotherapy plus ipilimumab. In nucleotides, the CDR3 is TGTGCCAGCAGCCAAGAGAGACAAAACTATGGCTACACCTTC. The encoded protein is CASSQERQNYGYTF.